The rows below give T cell receptor beta chains drawn from one sample of a study of prognosis after radiotherapy for stage I lung cancer. A single record per CDR3 protein comes from TCRdb applying MiXCR to the multiplex PCR reads. The data contain around 16,000 distinct CDR3 sequences, around 42% of them singletons. The source material was PBMCs, sampled before or after stereotactic body radiation therapy (not recorded which). These receptors were taken from a donor older than 45 with non-small cell lung cancer. Both conserved end residues are part of each CDR3. A D gene is named only where the DNA matches it firmly. The size of a clone is reported for some rows only, either as once, few or many, or as a class for expanded clones.

.,TRBV20-1,.,TRBJ2-5,TGCAGTGCTAGATATCTGTCGTACTCCCCGGGGGAGACCCAGTACTTC,CSARYLSYSPGETQYF
many,TRBV19,TRBD2,TRBJ2-1,TGTGCCAGTGGAGCGGGAAGTGAGCAGTTCTTC,CASGAGSEQFF
many,TRBV20-1,.,TRBJ2-1,TGCAGTGCTAGAGATCTTCAGTCCTACAATGAGCAGTTCTTC,CSARDLQSYNEQFF
.,TRBV5-1,.,TRBJ2-7,TGCGCCAGCAGCTTGGTACATGGGTACGAGCAGTACTTC,CASSLVHGYEQYF
.,TRBV6-2/TRBV6-3,TRBD1,TRBJ2-7,TGTGCCAGCAGTTACGCCCAGGGGGCAGCCGGTATTCAACAATCCTACGAGCAGTACTTC,CASSYAQGAAGIQQSYEQYF
many,TRBV18,TRBD1,TRBJ1-5,TGTGCCAGCTCTCCCGGGACAGGGGCAACTCAGCCCCAGCATTTT,CASSPGTGATQPQHF
many,TRBV10-3,TRBD1,TRBJ2-7,TGTGCCATCAGTGGAGATACAGGGGGATCCCTCCCTTACGAGCAGTACTTC,CAISGDTGGSLPYEQYF
.,TRBV6-1,.,TRBJ2-7,TGTGCCAGCCAAGCGTGCTCGGAGGGATCCTACGAGCAGTACTTC,CASQACSEGSYEQYF
many,TRBV10-2,.,TRBJ2-5,TGCGCCAGCAGTGAGAGGACCGGGAAGTCTGGTGAGACCCAGTACTTC,CASSERTGKSGETQYF
medium-sized,TRBV27,.,TRBJ2-7,TGTGCCAGCAGTTTGACACGTACGACGATACGATACGAGCAGTACTTC,CASSLTRTTIRYEQYF
.,TRBV30,TRBD2,TRBJ2-2,TGTGCCTGGAGTGTACTACTAGCGGGAGGGCCGGGGACCGGGGAGCTGTTTTTT,CAWSVLLAGGPGTGELFF
.,TRBV6-1,.,TRBJ2-7,TGTGCCAGCAGTGCCGGGACGGCAAGCTCCTACGAGCAGTACTTC,CASSAGTASSYEQYF
.,TRBV5-1,.,TRBJ2-1,TGCGCCAGCAGCTTGGCCGTCATGTACAATGAGCAGTTCTTC,CASSLAVMYNEQFF
once,TRBV6-1,TRBD2,TRBJ2-2,TGTGCCAGCAGGTCGGGACTAGAGGGAGGGGACGGGGAGCTGTTTTTT,CASRSGLEGGDGELFF
many,TRBV30,TRBD1,TRBJ2-7,TGTGCCTACACCCTGACAGGGTACGAGCAGTACTTC,CAYTLTGYEQYF
.,TRBV6-5,.,TRBJ1-5,TGTGCCAGCAGTTACTCCGGGGGGACGGGCAATCAGCCCCAGCATTTT,CASSYSGGTGNQPQHF
.,TRBV20-1,.,TRBJ2-2,TGCAGTGCCCTACGTGACTCTCATACCCCCACCGGGGAGCTGTTTTTT,CSALRDSHTPTGELFF
many,TRBV5-1,.,TRBJ1-4,TGCGCCAGCAGCTCGGATTCAACTAATGAAAAACTGTTTTTT,CASSSDSTNEKLFF
.,TRBV11-3,.,TRBJ2-2,TGTGCCAGCAGCTTAATTGGGTTCGGCACCGGGGAGCTGTTTTTT,CASSLIGFGTGELFF
medium-sized,TRBV19,.,TRBJ1-6,TGTGCCAGTAGTATTACAGGCGGGAGCTCCTATAATTCACCCCTCCACTTT,CASSITGGSSYNSPLHF
few,TRBV27,.,TRBJ2-4,TGTGCCAGCAGTTTATCTTGGGGGGCAAACATTCAGTACTTC,CASSLSWGANIQYF
many,TRBV20-1,.,TRBJ1-1,TGCAGTGCTAGTACAGGGCTAAACACTGAAGCTTTCTTT,CSASTGLNTEAFF
.,TRBV12-3/TRBV12-4,.,TRBJ2-6,TGTGCCAGCAGCCTACTGAGGGGCGGGACATCCATGACTTTC,CASSLLRGGTSMTF
few,TRBV12-5,.,TRBJ1-1,TGTGCTTCCCGCCGGGACCTTAACACGCCTTTCTTT,CASRRDLNTPFF
many,TRBV19,.,TRBJ1-2,TGTGCCAGTAGTAAGCGGCAGGCCGGGGACTACACCTTC,CASSKRQAGDYTF
medium-sized,TRBV11-2,.,TRBJ1-2,TGTGCCAGCAGCTTAGGATTCGGTTTGGATGGCTACACCTTC,CASSLGFGLDGYTF
.,TRBV20-1,TRBD2,TRBJ2-7,TGCAGTGCTATAGCCGCGGGAGGTAGCGGGAGGAGGGGAGAGCATTACTTC,CSAIAAGGSGRRGEHYF
many,TRBV6-1,TRBD1,TRBJ1-5,TGTGCCAGCAGCTATTCACAGGGGGCTAACCAGCCCCAGCATTTT,CASSYSQGANQPQHF
.,TRBV6-1,TRBD1,TRBJ2-7,TGTGCCAGCAGTGGTTCGGTACAGGGGAGCAGCGAGCAGTACTTC,CASSGSVQGSSEQYF
.,TRBV20-1,.,TRBJ1-3,TGCAGTGCTAGAACGGTCAACTCTGGAAACACCATATATTTT,CSARTVNSGNTIYF
.,TRBV7-6,TRBD1,TRBJ1-1,TGTGCCAGCAGCTTAGACGGGACAGAGAACACTGAAGCTTTCTTT,CASSLDGTENTEAFF
many,TRBV9,TRBD2,TRBJ2-2,TGTGCCAGCAGCGGCGCTAGCGGGAGAACAGGGGAGCTGTTTTTT,CASSGASGRTGELFF
.,TRBV5-5,.,TRBJ2-5,TGTGCCAGCAGCCAAAGCGAGACCCAGTACTTC,CASSQSETQYF
many,TRBV18,.,TRBJ1-5,TGTGCCAGCTCACCTGACGGAGCCCGTAGTCAGCCCCAGCATTTT,CASSPDGARSQPQHF
.,TRBV6-1,.,TRBJ2-2,TGTGCCAGCAGTGTAGTTGTTATCGGGGGCACCGGGGAGCTGTTTTTT,CASSVVVIGGTGELFF
many,TRBV2,TRBD2,TRBJ2-1,TGTGCCAGCAGTGGCCGCCTAGCGGGAGAAACCTACAATGAGCAGTTCTTC,CASSGRLAGETYNEQFF
once,TRBV6-1,TRBD2,TRBJ2-5,TGTGCCAGCCGCTATCTAGCGGGAGAATCCGGGGAGACCCAGTACTTC,CASRYLAGESGETQYF
many,TRBV5-4,.,TRBJ2-7,TGTGCCAGCAGCTTGGAAAGTATCCGGGGTAGCTACGAGCAGTACTTC,CASSLESIRGSYEQYF
many,TRBV7-8,.,TRBJ2-1,TGTGCCAGCAGCCCCGCGCCGGGGGATGAGCAGTTCTTC,CASSPAPGDEQFF
.,TRBV18,.,TRBJ2-4,TGTGCCAGCTCACCCCCGGACTTCCAAGCCAAAAGCATTCAGTACTTC,CASSPPDFQAKSIQYF
many,TRBV3-1,TRBD1,TRBJ1-3,TGTGCCAGCAGTAGCAGGGGGCGCGGAAACACCATATATTTT,CASSSRGRGNTIYF
.,TRBV12-3/TRBV12-4,.,TRBJ2-3,TGTGCCATTAGTTTTACGGCTGGCACAGATACGCAGTATTTT,CAISFTAGTDTQYF
.,TRBV11-2,.,TRBJ2-2,TGTGCCAACAGCTCGCCGGATCGGGCCACCGGGGAGCTGTTTTTT,CANSSPDRATGELFF
medium-sized,TRBV7-9,.,TRBJ1-2,TGTGCCAGCAGTCAGGACGGAATCTATGGCTACACCTTC,CASSQDGIYGYTF
once,TRBV5-1,.,TRBJ1-3,TGCGCCAGCAGCATAGGGACCTCTGGAAACACCATATATTTT,CASSIGTSGNTIYF
.,TRBV15,.,TRBJ1-5,TGTGCCACCTCGCTAACCAATCAGCCCCAGCATTTT,CATSLTNQPQHF
many,TRBV20-1,.,TRBJ1-1,TGCAGGCAGATCAGGGGTTTATTTGAGGACACTGAAGCTTTCTTT,CRQIRGLFEDTEAFF
.,TRBV20-1,TRBD1,TRBJ2-3,TGCAGTGCTAGAAAGACGGGACAGTGGAGTTCAGATACGCAGTATTTT,CSARKTGQWSSDTQYF
.,TRBV28,.,TRBJ2-2,TGTGCCAGCATCCCGCAGGGAGACACCGTGGAGCTGTTTTTT,CASIPQGDTVELFF